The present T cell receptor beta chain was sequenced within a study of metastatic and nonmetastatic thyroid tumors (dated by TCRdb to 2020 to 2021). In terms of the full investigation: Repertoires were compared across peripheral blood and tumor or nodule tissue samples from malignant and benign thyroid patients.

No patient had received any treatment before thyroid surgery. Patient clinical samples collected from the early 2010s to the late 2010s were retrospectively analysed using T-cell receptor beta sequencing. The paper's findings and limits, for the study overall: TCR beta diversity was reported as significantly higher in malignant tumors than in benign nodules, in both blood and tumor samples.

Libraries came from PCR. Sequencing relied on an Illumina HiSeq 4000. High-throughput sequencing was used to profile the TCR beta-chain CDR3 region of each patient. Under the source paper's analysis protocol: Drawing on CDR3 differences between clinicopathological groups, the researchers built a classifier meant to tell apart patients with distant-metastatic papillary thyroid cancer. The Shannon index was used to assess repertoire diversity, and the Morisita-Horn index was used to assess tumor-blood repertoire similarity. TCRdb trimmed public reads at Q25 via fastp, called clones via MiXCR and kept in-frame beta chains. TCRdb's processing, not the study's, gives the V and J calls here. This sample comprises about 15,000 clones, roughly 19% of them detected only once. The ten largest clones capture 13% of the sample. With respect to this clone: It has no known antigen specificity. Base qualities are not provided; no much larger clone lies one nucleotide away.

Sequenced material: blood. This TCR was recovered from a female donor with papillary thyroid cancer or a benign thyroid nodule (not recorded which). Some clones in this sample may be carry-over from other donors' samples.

In nucleotides, the sequence is TGTGCCTGGATCCTAGCGGGTTACAATGAGCAGTTCTTC. This sequence encodes CAWILAGYNEQFF. The chain is encoded by TRBV30 joined to TRBJ2-1; TRBD2 fits 8 bases in the junction. Compared with germline, V lacks 4 bases and J lacks 4 bases; bases without a gene match: 3. The CDR3 sequence holds 13 residues, the cysteine and phenylalanine included. Of the read, only the CDR3 DNA is kept; its 39 bases are in frame from base 1. The germline V gene (reference sequence) supplies CDR1 GTSNPN and CDR2 SVGIG.